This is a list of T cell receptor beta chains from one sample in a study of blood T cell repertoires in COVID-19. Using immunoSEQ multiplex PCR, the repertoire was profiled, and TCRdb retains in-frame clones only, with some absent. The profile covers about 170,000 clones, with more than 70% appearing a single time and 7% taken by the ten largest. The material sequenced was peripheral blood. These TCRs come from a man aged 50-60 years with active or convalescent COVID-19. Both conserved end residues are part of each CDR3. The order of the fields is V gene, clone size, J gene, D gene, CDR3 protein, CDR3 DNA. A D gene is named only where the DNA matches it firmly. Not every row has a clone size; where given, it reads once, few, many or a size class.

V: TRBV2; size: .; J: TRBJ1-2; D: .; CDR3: CASSEGLEYGYTF; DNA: TGTGCCAGCAGTGAAGGACTGGAGTATGGCTACACCTTC
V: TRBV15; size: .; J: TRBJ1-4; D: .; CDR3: CATSRDNRNNEKLFF; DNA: TGTGCCACCAGCAGAGATAACAGGAATAATGAAAAACTGTTTTTT
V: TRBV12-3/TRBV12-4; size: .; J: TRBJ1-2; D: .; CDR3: CASRRSSGNGYTF; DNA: TGTGCCAGCAGACGTAGTTCGGGAAATGGCTACACCTTC
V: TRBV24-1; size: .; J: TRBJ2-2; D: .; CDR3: CATSDLEVRGGELFF; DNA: TGTGCCACCAGTGATTTAGAAGTCAGGGGCGGGGAGCTGTTTTTT
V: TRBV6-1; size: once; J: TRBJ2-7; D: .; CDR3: CASSEFQGGEQYF; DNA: TGTGCCAGCAGTGAATTTCAGGGAGGCGAGCAGTACTTC
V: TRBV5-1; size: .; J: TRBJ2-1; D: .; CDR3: CASSLVTGRDTNEQFF; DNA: TGCGCCAGCAGCTTGGTTACTGGTCGGGACACAAATGAGCAGTTCTTC
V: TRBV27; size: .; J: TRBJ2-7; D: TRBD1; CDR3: CASSPLRQGGEQYF; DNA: TGTGCCAGCAGTCCTTTACGACAGGGGGGCGAGCAGTACTTC
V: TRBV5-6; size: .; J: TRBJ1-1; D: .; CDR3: CASSWRGVENTEAFF; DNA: TGTGCCAGCAGCTGGAGGGGAGTAGAGAACACTGAAGCTTTCTTT
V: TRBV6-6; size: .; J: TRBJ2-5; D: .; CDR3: CASAGQETQYF; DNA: TGTGCCAGCGCGGGACAAGAGACCCAGTACTTC
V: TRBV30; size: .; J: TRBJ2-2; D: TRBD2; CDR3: CAWRKGLAGGYTGELFF; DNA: TGTGCCTGGAGGAAAGGACTAGCGGGAGGGTACACCGGGGAGCTGTTTTTT
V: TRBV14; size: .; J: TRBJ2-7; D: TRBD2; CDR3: CASSQVGGGDYEQYF; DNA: TGTGCCAGCAGCCAAGTCGGGGGGGGAGACTACGAGCAGTACTTC
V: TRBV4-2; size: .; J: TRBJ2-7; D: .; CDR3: CASSQDGRSAYEQYF; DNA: TGTGCCAGCAGCCAAGACGGCAGGTCGGCCTACGAGCAGTACTTC
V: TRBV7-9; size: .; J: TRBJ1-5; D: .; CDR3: CASSLGGIQPQHF; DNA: TGTGCCAGCAGCTTAGGAGGAATTCAGCCCCAGCATTTT
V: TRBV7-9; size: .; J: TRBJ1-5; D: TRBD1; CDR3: CASSLVGGVGQPQHF; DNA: TGTGCCAGCAGCTTAGTAGGGGGCGTAGGTCAGCCCCAGCATTTT
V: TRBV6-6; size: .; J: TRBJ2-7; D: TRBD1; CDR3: CASSYSSQGIRDEQYF; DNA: TGTGCCAGCAGTTACAGTTCACAGGGGATTAGGGACGAGCAGTACTTC
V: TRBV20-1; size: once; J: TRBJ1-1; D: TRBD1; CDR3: CSARGTAKFTEAFF; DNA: TGCAGTGCTCGTGGGACAGCCAAGTTCACTGAAGCTTTCTTT
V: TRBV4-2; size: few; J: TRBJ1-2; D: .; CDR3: CASSQDRTDLNYGYTF; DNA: TGTGCCAGCAGCCAAGATCGCACAGATCTTAACTATGGCTACACCTTC
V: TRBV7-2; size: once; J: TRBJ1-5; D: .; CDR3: CASSIDRSNQPQHF; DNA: TGTGCCAGCAGCATTGACAGGAGCAATCAGCCCCAGCATTTT
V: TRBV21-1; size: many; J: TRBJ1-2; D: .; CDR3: CASSLGTLTGDRGSGYTF; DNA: TGTGCCAGCAGCTTGGGGACCCTAACTGGGGACAGGGGGTCTGGCTACACCTTC
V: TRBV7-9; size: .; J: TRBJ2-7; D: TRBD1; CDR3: CASSFRQGVAYEQYF; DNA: TGTGCCAGCAGCTTTCGACAGGGGGTAGCCTACGAGCAGTACTTC
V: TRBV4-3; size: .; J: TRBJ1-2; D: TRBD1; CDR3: CASSQDADYRGWDGYTF; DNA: TGCGCCAGCAGCCAAGACGCGGACTACAGGGGATGGGATGGCTACACCTTC
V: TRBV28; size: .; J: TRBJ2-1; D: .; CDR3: CARGGVGSSLNNEQFF; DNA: TGTGCCAGAGGGGGGGTGGGGAGTTCACTCAACAATGAGCAGTTCTTC
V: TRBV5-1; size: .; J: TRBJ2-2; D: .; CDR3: CASSLVLGQGNTGELFF; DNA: TGCGCCAGCAGCTTGGTTTTAGGGCAGGGGAACACCGGGGAGCTGTTTTTT
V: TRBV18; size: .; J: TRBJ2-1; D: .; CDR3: CASSPLGPPYNEQFF; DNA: TGTGCCAGCTCACCCCTAGGTCCCCCCTACAATGAGCAGTTCTTC
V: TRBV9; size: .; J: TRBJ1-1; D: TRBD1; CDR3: CASSYSDRADTEAFF; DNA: TGTGCCAGCAGTTACTCGGACAGGGCGGACACTGAAGCTTTCTTT
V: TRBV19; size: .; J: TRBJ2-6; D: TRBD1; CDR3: CASSMTGLGANVLTF; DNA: TGTGCCAGTAGTATGACAGGGCTTGGGGCCAACGTCCTGACTTTC
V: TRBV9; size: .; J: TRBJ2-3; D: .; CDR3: CASSSTRWAGDTQYF; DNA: TGTGCCAGCAGTTCTACTCGCTGGGCTGGAGATACGCAGTATTTT
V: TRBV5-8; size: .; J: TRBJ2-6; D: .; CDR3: CASSLGAGAGANVLTF; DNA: TGTGCCAGCAGCTTGGGTGCAGGGGCTGGGGCCAACGTCCTGACTTTC
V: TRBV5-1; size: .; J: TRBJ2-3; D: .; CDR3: CASSHGTFTDTQYF; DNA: TGCGCCAGCAGCCATGGGACTTTCACAGATACGCAGTATTTT
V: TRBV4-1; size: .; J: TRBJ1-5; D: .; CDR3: CASSQVSGSSNQPQHF; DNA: TGCGCCAGCAGCCAAGTATCAGGCAGCAGCAATCAGCCCCAGCATTTT
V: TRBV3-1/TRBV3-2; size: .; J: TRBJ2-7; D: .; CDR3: CASSDRTAEIYEQYF; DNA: TGTGCCAGCAGCGATCGGACTGCAGAAATCTACGAGCAGTACTTC
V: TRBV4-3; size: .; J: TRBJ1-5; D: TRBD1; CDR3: CASSPGTGDHQPQHF; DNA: TGCGCCAGCAGCCCCGGGACAGGGGACCATCAGCCCCAGCATTTT
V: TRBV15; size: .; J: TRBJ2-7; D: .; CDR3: CAPRGETYEQYF; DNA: TGTGCCCCCCGTGGAGAGACCTACGAGCAGTACTTC
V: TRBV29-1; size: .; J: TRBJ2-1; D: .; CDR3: CSALRGNEQFF; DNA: TGCAGCGCCCTTAGGGGGAATGAGCAGTTCTTC
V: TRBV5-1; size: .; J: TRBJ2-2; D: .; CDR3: CASSLEVSGELFF; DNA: TGCGCCAGCAGCTTAGAGGTGTCCGGGGAGCTGTTTTTT
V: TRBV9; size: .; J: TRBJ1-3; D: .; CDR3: CASSVEGHDRDTIYF; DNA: TGTGCCAGCAGCGTAGAAGGCCACGACCGGGACACCATATATTTT
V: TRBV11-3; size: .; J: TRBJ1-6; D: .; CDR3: CASSQGRNSPLHF; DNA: TGTGCCAGCAGCCAGGGTCGGAATTCACCCCTCCACTTT
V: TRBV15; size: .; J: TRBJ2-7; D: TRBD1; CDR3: CATSRPGTGNEQYF; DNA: TGTGCCACCAGCAGACCCGGGACAGGGAACGAGCAGTACTTC
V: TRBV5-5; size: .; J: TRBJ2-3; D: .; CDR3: CASSTDRATDTQYF; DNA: TGTGCCAGCAGCACGGACAGAGCCACAGATACGCAGTATTTT
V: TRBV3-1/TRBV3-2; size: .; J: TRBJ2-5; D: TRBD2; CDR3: CASSQLAGIEETQYF; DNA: TGTGCCAGCAGCCAACTAGCGGGAATTGAAGAGACCCAGTACTTC
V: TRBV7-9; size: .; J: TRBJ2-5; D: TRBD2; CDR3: CASSYPHLARGETQYF; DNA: TGTGCCAGCAGCTACCCCCATCTAGCGCGGGGGGAGACCCAGTACTTC
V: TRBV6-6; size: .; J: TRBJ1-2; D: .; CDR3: CASRPSGGTYGYTF; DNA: TGTGCCAGCAGACCCTCGGGGGGGACCTATGGCTACACCTTC
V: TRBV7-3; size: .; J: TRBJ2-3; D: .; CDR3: CASSGLTDTQYF; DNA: TGTGCCAGCAGCGGCCTCACAGATACGCAGTATTTT
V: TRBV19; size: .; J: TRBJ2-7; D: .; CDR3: CASRINPQGYEQYF; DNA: TGTGCCAGTAGAATTAACCCACAGGGCTACGAGCAGTACTTC
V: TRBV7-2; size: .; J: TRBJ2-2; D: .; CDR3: CASSLQTGMNTGELFF; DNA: TGTGCCAGCAGCCTCCAAACAGGGATGAACACCGGGGAGCTGTTTTTT
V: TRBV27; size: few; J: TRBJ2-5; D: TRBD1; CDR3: CASGTAQETQYF; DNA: TGTGCCAGCGGGACAGCCCAAGAGACCCAGTACTTC
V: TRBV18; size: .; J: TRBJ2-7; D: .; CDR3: CASSRGGSYEQYF; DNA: TGTGCCAGCTCAAGAGGAGGATCCTACGAGCAGTACTTC
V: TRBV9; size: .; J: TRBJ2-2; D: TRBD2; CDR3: CASRPGLAGSAGELFF; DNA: TGTGCCAGCCGCCCCGGGCTAGCGGGGTCGGCCGGGGAGCTGTTTTTT
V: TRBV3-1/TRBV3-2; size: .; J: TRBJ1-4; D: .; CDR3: CASRAGWGNEKLFF; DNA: TGTGCCAGCAGGGCAGGGTGGGGTAATGAAAAACTGTTTTTT
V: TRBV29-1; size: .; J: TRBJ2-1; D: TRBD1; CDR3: CSVADRVDYNEQFF; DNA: TGCAGCGTCGCCGACAGGGTGGACTACAATGAGCAGTTCTTC
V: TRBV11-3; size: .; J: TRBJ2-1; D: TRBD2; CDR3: CASSLVSSGTIYNEQFF; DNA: TGTGCCAGCAGCTTAGTTTCTAGCGGGACAATATACAATGAGCAGTTCTTC
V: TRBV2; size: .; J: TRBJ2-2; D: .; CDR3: CASSGHAGELFF; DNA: TGTGCCAGCAGTGGACACGCCGGGGAGCTGTTTTTT
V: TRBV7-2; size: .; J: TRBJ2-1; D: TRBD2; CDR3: CASSLSGLALNEQFF; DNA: TGTGCCAGCAGCCTTTCGGGACTAGCATTGAATGAGCAGTTCTTC